A few counts support the clone carrying this T cell receptor beta chain. Its antigen is still unknown. The time point is: pre-sensitization, week 0. The treatment is: therapeutic diphenylcyclopropenone sensitization with weekly scalp DPC. Blood draws preceded each patch test application. The data derive from a study of human T cells and chemical hapten exposure. Findings and limits, study-wide: The donor cohort had alopecia, so its immune response may not match that of healthy people.

TCRdb reprocessed the RACE reads with MiXCR, giving one entry per CDR3 protein. The data hold a few hundred thousand distinct CDR3 sequences, with over 5% observed a single time. This TCR derives from a woman in her late teens or twenties with alopecia areata. Some clones in this sample may be carry-over from other donors' samples. The sample in question was whole blood, obtained in connection with sensitization to the hapten diphenylcyclopropenone (DPC).

The CDR3 loop is CASSEARWGSSYNEQFF. CDR3 DNA sequence: TGTGCCAGCAGTGAAGCGCGTTGGGGAAGCTCCTACAATGAGCAGTTCTTC. J is TRBJ2-1 and V is TRBV2, with D hard to call. Germline V CDR1 and CDR2: SNHLY, FYNNEI. V was trimmed by 0 bases and J by 0 bases, leaving 12 bases between them. CDR3 length: 17 residues.